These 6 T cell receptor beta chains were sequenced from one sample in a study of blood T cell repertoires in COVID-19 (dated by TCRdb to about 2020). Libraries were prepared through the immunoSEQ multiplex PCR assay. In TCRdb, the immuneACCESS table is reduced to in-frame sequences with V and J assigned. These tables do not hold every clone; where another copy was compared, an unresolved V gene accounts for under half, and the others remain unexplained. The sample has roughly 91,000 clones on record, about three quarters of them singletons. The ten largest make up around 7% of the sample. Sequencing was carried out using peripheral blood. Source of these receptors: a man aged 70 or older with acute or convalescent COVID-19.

Written as DNA, the CDR3 is TGTGCGTCACGTTCAGGCGACAAGAGTCAGCCCCAGCATTTT. It specifies CASRSGDKSQPQHF. V gene TRBV28 combines with J gene TRBJ1-5; D not resolved. CDR1 and CDR2 (germline): MDHEN, SYDVKM. This CDR3 contains 14 residues.

The CDR3 DNA is TGCGCCAGCGGACAGGTTCCTGAGGGCTACACCTTC. This encodes CASGQVPEGYTF. The chain carries TRBV10-2 and TRBJ1-2; 7 bases line up with TRBD1. This CDR3 contains 12 residues. From germline, CDR1 is WSHSY and CDR2 SAAADI. The V and J ends lost 8 bases and 8 bases, in that order; junction bases with no gene match: 8.

The CDR3 spells CASSRDHRESGGYTF. CDR3 sequence (DNA): TGTGCCAGCAGTCGGGACCACAGGGAATCGGGCGGCTACACCTTC. V gene TRBV7-9 combines with J gene TRBJ1-2; D may be TRBD1 (6 bases). Germline lookup yields CDR1 SEHNR and CDR2 FQNEAQ (reference sequence). The CDR3 sequence is 15 residues long. The germline V and J ends were trimmed by 6 bases and 8 bases, with 22 bases remaining between them.

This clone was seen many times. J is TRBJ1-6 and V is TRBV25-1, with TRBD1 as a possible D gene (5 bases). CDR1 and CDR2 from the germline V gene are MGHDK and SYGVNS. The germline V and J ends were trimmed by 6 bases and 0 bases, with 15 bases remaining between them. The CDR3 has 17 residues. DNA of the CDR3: TGTGCCAGCAGGGGGCGGGTCGGGAGCTCCTATAATTCACCCCTCCACTTT. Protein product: CASRGRVGSSYNSPLHF.

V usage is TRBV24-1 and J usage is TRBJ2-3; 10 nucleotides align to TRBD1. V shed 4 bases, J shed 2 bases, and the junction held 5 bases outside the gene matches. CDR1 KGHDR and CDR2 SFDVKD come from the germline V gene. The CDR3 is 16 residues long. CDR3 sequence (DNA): TGTGCCACCAGTGAGTCGGGGACAGGGGACACAGATACGCAGTATTTT. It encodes CATSESGTGDTDTQYF.

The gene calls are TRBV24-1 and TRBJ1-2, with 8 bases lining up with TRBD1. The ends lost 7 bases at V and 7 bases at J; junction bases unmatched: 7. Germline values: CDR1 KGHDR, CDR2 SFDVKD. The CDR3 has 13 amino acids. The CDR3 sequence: CATRMTGEAGYTF. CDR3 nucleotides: TGTGCCACCAGAATGACAGGGGAGGCTGGCTACACCTTC.